The 31 T cell receptor beta chains in this list originate from one sample, sequenced in a study of T cell responses to AZD1222 COVID-19 vaccine. Assay used: immunoSEQ multiplex PCR; TCRdb lists only in-frame clones, some missing. The data contain under 200,000 clones, 90% of them singletons. The material sequenced was peripheral blood, taken on day 0 of AZD1222 vaccination. The origin of the receptors is an adult in good health.

This clone has a single count. The rearrangement uses TRBV11-3 and TRBJ1-3; no clear D gene. This CDR3 comprises 12 residues. Trimming stripped 5 bases from V and 7 bases from J, with 9 bases between. Germline V gene data show CDR1 as SGHNT and CDR2 as YENEEA. CDR3 residues: CASSQEKNTIYF. The CDR3 bases are TGTGCCAGCAGCCAAGAGAAGAACACCATATATTTT.

The sample holds one count of this clone. This chain links TRBV5-4 with TRBJ1-4, with a tentative D call TRBD1 (5 bases). Germline values: CDR1 SGHNT, CDR2 YYREEE (reference sequence). The CDR3 loop spans 14 amino acids. V shed 2 bases and J shed 8 bases, with 13 bases lying between them. DNA for the CDR3: TGTGCCAGCAGCTTAAAGGGCGGGGGGGAAAAACTGTTTTTT. This encodes CASSLKGGGEKLFF.

V is TRBV7-3 and J is TRBJ2-1; TRBD2 aligns across 8 bases. Germline CDR1 is SGHTA and CDR2 is FQGTGA. V shed 5 bases, J shed 4 bases, and the junction held 13 bases outside the gene matches. The CDR3 contains 17 residues. The CDR3: CASSPRNTLAVYNEQFF. The CDR3 DNA reads TGTGCCAGCAGCCCCCGAAATACACTAGCGGTTTACAATGAGCAGTTCTTC.

The chain joins TRBV4-1 to TRBJ2-7; perhaps TRBD2 as D (5 bases). The CDR3 runs 15 residues. CDR1 MGHRA and CDR2 YSYEKL come from the germline V gene. The germline V and J ends were trimmed by 2 bases and 6 bases, with 17 bases remaining between them. CDR3 sequence reads: CASSQIIGSSPEQYF. In DNA, the CDR3 is TGCGCCAGCAGCCAAATCATAGGGAGTTCCCCCGAGCAGTACTTC.

Written as DNA, the CDR3 is TGTGCCAGCACCGGGGGGCCCACAGATACGCAGTATTTT. Translation gives CASTGGPTDTQYF. The chain has TRBV6-5 and TRBJ2-3; D is possibly TRBD2 (7 bases). Deletions cut 7 bases from V and 2 bases from J, with 10 bases between. Germline lookup yields CDR1 MNHEY and CDR2 SVGAGI. CDR3 length: 13 amino acids.

The CDR3 coding sequence is TGTGCCAGCAGCCAATCCCCTAGCCAGGGGACAGATACGCAGTATTTT. This encodes CASSQSPSQGTDTQYF. The chain is built from TRBV4-2 and TRBJ2-3, with D possibly being TRBD1 (6 bases). The germline CDR1 and CDR2 sequences are LGHNA and YNFKEQ. V was shortened by 2 bases and J by 3 bases, with 15 bases between the two germline ends. The CDR3 totals 16 residues.

V is TRBV13 and J is TRBJ2-3; 9 positions match TRBD1. The germline gives CDR1 PRHDT, CDR2 FYEKMQ (reference sequence). Trimming at V came to 4 bases and at J to 0 bases, leaving 2 bases not matched to a gene. The CDR3 has 15 residues. The CDR3 reads CASSWGTGSTDTQYF. For the CDR3, the DNA is TGTGCCAGCAGCTGGGGGACAGGGAGCACAGATACGCAGTATTTT.

V usage is TRBV1 and J usage is TRBJ1-5. TRBV1 is given as a pseudogene. This CDR3 has 13 residues. The CDR3 loop is CTSSADCNQPQHF. The CDR3 bases are TGCACCAGCAGCGCCGACTGCAATCAGCCCCAGCATTTT.

The rearrangement uses TRBV4-3 and TRBJ1-2, with TRBD1 as a possible D gene (6 bases). The V and J ends lost 1 base and 4 bases respectively, with 13 bases between them. Germline CDR1 is LGHNA and CDR2 is YSLEER. The CDR3 is 15 residues long. This CDR3 is CASSQGGGGIYGYTF. The CDR3 DNA follows: TGCGCCAGCAGCCAAGGAGGGGGGGGGATCTATGGCTACACCTTC.

With regard to this clone: The germline gene is not matched at one end of the junction; a read error may be the cause. The genes are TRBV6-5 and TRBJ2-5; the D is unclear. Per the germline V gene, CDR1 is MNHEY and CDR2 is SVGAGI. The CDR3 is 11 residues long. The CDR3 sequence: CASSYSYSQYF. In DNA, the CDR3 is TGTGCCAGCAGCTACTCGTACTCCCAGTACTTC.

The chain couples TRBV19 to TRBJ2-7; TRBD1 agrees at 8 bases. The CDR3 loop spans 15 amino acids. V dropped 6 bases and J dropped 3; count of bases not matched to a gene: 10. Germline CDR1 reads LNHDA; CDR2 reads SQIVND (reference sequence). The CDR3 here is CASSKDRASNYEQYF. The CDR3 region has the DNA TGTGCCAGTAGCAAGGACAGGGCTTCTAACTACGAGCAGTACTTC.

The CDR3 sequence is CARAPQAGTGSAEAFF. The CDR3 nucleotides read TGTGCCAGAGCCCCACAGGCCGGGACAGGGAGCGCTGAAGCTTTCTTT. V is TRBV19 and J is TRBJ1-1, with TRBD1 matching 9 bases. The V gene end was trimmed by 9 bases and the J gene end by 6 bases; junction bases not matched to a gene: 17. CDR1 is LNHDA and CDR2 is SQIVND in the germline V gene (reference sequence). The length of the CDR3 is 16 residues.

This clone has just one count. The chain employs TRBV5-4 and TRBJ1-1; unclear D gene. V lost 4 bases and J lost 1, with 8 bases in between. Per germline, CDR1 SGHNT and CDR2 YYREEE (reference sequence). The CDR3 consists of 13 residues. CDR3 region: CASSRRENTEAFF. CDR3 sequence (DNA): TGTGCCAGCAGCCGCCGGGAGAACACTGAAGCTTTCTTT.

The V call is TRBV3-1 (or the pseudogene TRBV3-2), the J call TRBJ1-5, with D uncertain. CDR1 and CDR2 from the germline V gene are LGHDT and YNNKEL (reference sequence). Trimming shortened V by 3 bases and J by 0 bases, and 6 bases separated the two germline ends. The CDR3 is made up of 14 amino acids. The CDR3 region is CASSHPGSNQPQHF. The CDR3 DNA follows: TGTGCCAGCAGCCATCCCGGTAGCAATCAGCCCCAGCATTTT.

This chain connects TRBV6-2 or TRBV6-3 to TRBJ2-7; D is possibly TRBD1 (6 bases). The CDR3 is 16 amino acids. The V gene lost 2 bases and the J gene lost 6 bases, with 20 bases spanning the gap. Looked up from germline, CDR1 is MNHEY and CDR2 is SVGEGT. DNA for the CDR3: TGTGCCAGCAGTTACATCCTACAGGGAAGGGCTTTCGAGCAGTACTTC. It is translated as CASSYILQGRAFEQYF.

This clone was seen once. The J gene is TRBJ1-3, the V gene TRBV5-1; no reliable D call. Trimming took off 4 bases at V and 1 base at J, with 6 bases between the two ends. CDR1 SGHRS and CDR2 YFSETQ come from the germline V gene. The CDR3 sequence is 13 residues long. DNA of the CDR3: TGCGCCAGCAGCCTTTTGTCTGGAAACACCATATATTTT. Amino acids: CASSLLSGNTIYF.

This clone was seen a single time. The chain recombines TRBV5-1 with TRBJ1-2; D not certain. Germline V gene sequence: CDR1 SGHRS, CDR2 YFSETQ. With 0 bases removed from V and 0 bases from J, the gap between germline ends came to 9 bases. The CDR3 sequence is 15 residues long. The CDR3 region is CASSLAGSSNYGYTF. CDR3 sequence (DNA): TGCGCCAGCAGCTTGGCTGGCAGTTCTAACTATGGCTACACCTTC. The variable domain in full, with the rest retrieved from reference TRBV5-1 and TRBJ1-2, is KAGVTQTPRYLIKTRGQQVTLSCSPISGHRSVSWYQQTPGQGLQFLFEYFSETQRNKGNFPGRFSGRQFSNSRSEMNVSTLELGDSALYLCASSLAGSSNYGYTFGSGTRLTVV.

The chain uses TRBV12-2 and TRBJ2-5; no DNA check was done on the table's D call, TRBD2. TRBV12-2 is a pseudogene. There are 16 residues in the CDR3. DNA for the CDR3: TGTGCAAGTCGCTTAGGACTAGCGGGGGCCCAAGAGACCCAGTACTTC. It encodes CASRLGLAGAQETQYF.

The chain links TRBV15 to TRBJ1-3; D gene unclear. Germline values: CDR1 LNHNV, CDR2 YYDKDF (reference sequence). V shed 3 bases and J shed 4 bases, with 7 bases lying between them. The length of the CDR3 is 13 residues. CDR3 amino acids: CATSRVAGNTIYF. As DNA, the CDR3 is TGTGCCACCAGCAGGGTTGCAGGAAACACCATATATTTT.

This sequence joins TRBV9 and TRBJ2-2, with a weak D call TRBD2 (7 bases). The CDR3 contains 17 residues. From germline, CDR1 is SGDLS and CDR2 YYNGEE. Trimming took 0 bases from V and 4 from J, leaving 16 bases between them. The CDR3 nucleotides read TGTGCCAGCAGCGTAGAGATGGCGGGGGCCGGCACCGGGGAGCTGTTTTTT. Residues: CASSVEMAGAGTGELFF.

The rearrangement links TRBV5-1 to TRBJ2-5, with D perhaps TRBD2 (5 bases). V was pared by 0 bases and J by 5 bases, with 11 bases between. This CDR3 spans 14 amino acids. Germline CDR1 and CDR2: SGHRS and YFSETQ. The CDR3 nucleotides read TGCGCCAGCAGCTTGGTCCCGGGATCGGAGACCCAGTACTTC. Protein: CASSLVPGSETQYF.

The rearrangement joins TRBV27 to TRBJ2-5; TRBD2 aligns across 10 bases. This CDR3 is built from 15 residues. The germline V gene encodes CDR1 MNHEY and CDR2 SMNVEV (reference sequence). V trimming: 5 bases; J trimming: 4 bases; junction bases outside the gene matches: 7. The CDR3 region is CASSGTSAGLETQYF. The CDR3 coding sequence is TGTGCCAGCAGTGGGACTAGCGCGGGCCTAGAGACCCAGTACTTC.

CDR3 nucleotides: TGTGCCAGCAGCCCCGGGACAGGGGACAATTCACCCCTCCACTTT. It encodes CASSPGTGDNSPLHF. J is TRBJ1-6 and V is TRBV6-4, with 10 bases identical to TRBD1. Germline loops: CDR1 MRHNA, CDR2 SNTAGT. The CDR3 extends over 15 amino acids. V shed 6 bases, J shed 7 bases, and the junction held 6 bases outside the gene matches.

This chain connects TRBV6-5 to TRBJ1-1; the D gene is possibly TRBD1 (6 bases). Germline CDR1 MNHEY, CDR2 SVGAGI. The CDR3 extends over 14 amino acids. The V end was cut by 6 bases, the J end by 10 bases, with 21 bases between. The CDR3 DNA reads as TGTGCCAGCAGGGACAGTGGGGCCGGTGGGGGAGCTTTCTTT. Amino acid sequence: CASRDSGAGGGAFF.

This CDR3 reads CASSQAASTEAFF. CDR3 sequence (DNA): TGCGCCAGCAGCCAAGCGGCTAGCACTGAAGCTTTCTTT. The V call is TRBV4-3, the J call TRBJ1-1; no definite D call. Trimming shortened V by 1 base and J by 4 bases, and 7 bases separated the two germline ends. The CDR3 runs to 13 residues. CDR1 is LGHNA, CDR2 YSLEER, per germline.

The chain carries TRBV6-5 and TRBJ1-2; D gene uncertain. The CDR3 is made up of 12 amino acids. V was pared by 7 bases and J by 4 bases, with 10 bases between. CDR1 MNHEY and CDR2 SVGAGI come from the germline V gene. CDR3 DNA sequence: TGTGCCAGCACCCTAAACACCTATGGCTACACCTTC. It codes for CASTLNTYGYTF.

Here the CDR3 DNA reads TGTGCCAGCAGCAGGGGCTCCTATAATTCACCCCTCCACTTT. Its translation is CASSRGSYNSPLHF. V and J are TRBV7-2 and TRBJ1-6; possibly TRBD1 for D (5 bases). CDR1 and CDR2 from the germline V gene are SGHTA and FQGNSA. V gave up 5 bases and J gave up 0 bases, with 5 bases separating them. The CDR3 is 14 residues long.

This clone was picked up a small number of times. The V and J genes are TRBV5-1 and TRBJ1-3; possibly TRBD1 for D (5 bases). The V gene lost 2 bases and the J gene lost 4 bases, with 13 bases spanning the gap. The CDR3 covers 15 residues. Germline assignment: CDR1 SGHRS and CDR2 YFSETQ. Written as DNA, the CDR3 is TGCGCCAGCAGCTTTGCGCCCTCAGGGGGAAACACCATATATTTT. Translated, it gives CASSFAPSGGNTIYF.

V usage is TRBV6-5 and J usage is TRBJ2-2; D possibly corresponds to TRBD2 (6 bases). The V gene lost 2 bases and the J gene lost 5 bases, with 15 bases spanning the gap. In germline, CDR1 is MNHEY, CDR2 SVGAGI. The CDR3 is 16 residues long. CDR3 amino acids: CASSYEPGEWTGELFF. The CDR3 DNA follows: TGTGCCAGCAGTTACGAACCGGGGGAGTGGACCGGGGAGCTGTTTTTT.

This rearrangement joins TRBV7-8 to TRBJ1-2; D gene unclear. Trimming removed 1 base from V and 4 bases from J, with 7 bases in between. This CDR3 spans 13 amino acids. CDR1 and CDR2 (germline): SGHVS, FQNEAQ. The CDR3: CASSLGARYGYTF. The CDR3 coding sequence is TGTGCCAGCAGCTTAGGAGCCCGCTATGGCTACACCTTC.

J is TRBJ2-1 and V is TRBV5-8, with TRBD2 matching 12 bases. The germline V gene has CDR1 SGHTS and CDR2 YDEGEE. After removal of 3 bases from V and 4 bases from J, the junction contained 11 bases not matched to a gene. The CDR3 runs to 18 residues. Here the CDR3 reads CASSSASGGAKVYNEQFF. The CDR3 region has the DNA TGTGCCAGCAGCTCCGCTAGCGGGGGGGCTAAGGTTTACAATGAGCAGTTCTTC.